The 17 T cell receptor beta chains below all came from one sample that was sequenced in a study of neurological immune-mediated disorders. TCRdb re-called the 5' RACE reads with MiXCR, one entry per CDR3 protein. The table has 45,000 to 60,000 distinct CDR3 sequences, under 3% seen once. Material for sequencing was PBMCs. The receptors stem from a man in his forties or fifties with multiple sclerosis.

This clonotype came up many times. CDR3 sequence: CASSKGRLYEQYF. CDR3 nucleotides: TGTGCCAGCAGTAAGGGACGGTTGTACGAGCAGTACTTC. The chain joins TRBV6-2 or TRBV6-3 to TRBJ2-7, with D perhaps TRBD1 or TRBD2 (5 bases each). Germline assignment: CDR1 MNHEY and CDR2 SVGEGT. V was pared by 5 bases and J by 4 bases, with 12 bases between. The CDR3 sequence is 13 residues long.

This clonotype has at least ten counts. The chain uses TRBV7-9 and TRBJ1-3, with D possibly matching TRBD1 (5 bases). Germline CDR1 and CDR2: SEHNR and FQNEAQ (reference sequence). This CDR3 region has 15 residues. The V gene lost 5 bases and the J gene lost 0 bases, with 11 bases spanning the gap. CDR3 bases: TGTGCCAGCAGCCCGACAGTGAACTCTGGAAACACCATATATTTT. This encodes CASSPTVNSGNTIYF.

This clonotype came up many times. V gene TRBV19 combines with J gene TRBJ2-1; no definite D call. Trimming removed 2 bases from V and 2 bases from J, with 7 bases in between. CDR1 LNHDA and CDR2 SQIVND come from the germline V gene (reference sequence). The CDR3 contains 14 residues. The CDR3 DNA follows: TGTGCCAGTAGTATAAGGAACACCTACAATGAGCAGTTCTTC. This translates into CASSIRNTYNEQFF.

With respect to this clonotype: Being one base from a much bigger clone, this may be a read error. The rearrangement links TRBV9 to TRBJ1-5, with D hard to call. The CDR3 spans 13 residues. CDR1 is SGDLS, CDR2 YYNGEE, per germline. The CDR3 sequence: CASSVEMGQHQHF. In DNA form, the CDR3 reads TGTGCCAGCAGCGTAGAAATGGGTCAGCACCAGCATTTT.

This clonotype was counted ten times or more. The chain recombines TRBV7-2 with TRBJ1-2; D is perhaps TRBD1 (6 bases). Germline assignment: CDR1 SGHTA and CDR2 FQGNSA. The CDR3 totals 14 residues. V shed 4 bases and J shed 2 bases, with 11 bases lying between them. The CDR3 nucleotides are TGTGCCAGCAGCTCGACAGGTAGAAACTATGGCTACACCTTC. As protein: CASSSTGRNYGYTF.

This clonotype was detected many times. V is TRBV29-1 and J is TRBJ2-5; 7 nucleotides align to TRBD2. After removal of 4 bases from V and 10 bases from J, the junction contained 15 bases not matched to a gene. This CDR3 spans 14 amino acids. Germline-derived CDR1 and CDR2 are SQVTM and ANQGSEA. The CDR3 reads CSVVGGSRQRDQYF. The CDR3 DNA is TGCAGCGTTGTTGGGGGATCCAGGCAGCGGGACCAGTACTTC.

This clonotype was counted a few times. J is TRBJ2-1 and V is TRBV9; possible D gene TRBD2, 5 bases. The CDR3 sequence is 12 residues long. The germline V gene has CDR1 SGDLS and CDR2 YYNGEE. The germline V and J ends were trimmed by 3 bases and 8 bases, with 9 bases remaining between them. The CDR3: CASSARGDEQFF. The CDR3 region has the DNA TGTGCCAGCAGCGCCCGGGGTGATGAGCAGTTCTTC.

This clonotype has a count of ten or more. The chain is built from TRBV20-1 and TRBJ2-2; no clear D. This CDR3 is 12 amino acids long. The V gene lost 0 bases and the J gene lost 7 bases, with 6 bases spanning the gap. Germline lookup yields CDR1 DFQATT and CDR2 SNEGSKA (reference sequence). The CDR3 nucleotides are TGCAGTGCTAGAGATCCCCACGGGGAGCTGTTTTTT. It encodes CSARDPHGELFF.

This clonotype was found many times. This chain joins TRBV27 and TRBJ2-1, with D perhaps TRBD2 (6 bases). The CDR3 consists of 16 residues. V lost 1 base and J lost 0, with 10 bases in between. CDR1 is MNHEY and CDR2 is SMNVEV in the germline V gene (reference sequence). In DNA form, the CDR3 reads TGTGCCAGCAGTTTATGGGCGGGGAGCTCCTACAATGAGCAGTTCTTC. Amino acid sequence: CASSLWAGSSYNEQFF.

This clonotype came up many times. V and J are TRBV20-1 and TRBJ1-1; D not resolved. The germline CDR1 and CDR2 sequences are DFQATT and SNEGSKA (reference sequence). The CDR3 sequence is 12 residues long. The CDR3 sequence is CSLQVRNTEAFF. The CDR3, as DNA: TGCAGCCTCCAGGTGCGTAACACTGAAGCTTTCTTT.

This clonotype was seen at least ten times. A read error may account for a junction end that differs from germline. The rearrangement uses TRBV6-5 and TRBJ1-5; D may be TRBD1 (5 bases). Germline lookup yields CDR1 MNHEY and CDR2 SVGAGI. This CDR3 is built from 15 residues. The CDR3 region is CASTTPGTRNQPQNF. CDR3 DNA sequence: TGTGCCAGCACCACTCCCGGGACTCGCAATCAGCCCCAGAATTTT.

In its sample, this clonotype was seen many times. The chain uses TRBV10-3 and TRBJ1-1; unclear D gene. The CDR3 runs 14 residues. V lost 5 bases, J lost 2 bases, and 12 bases lay in between. Germline assignment: CDR1 ENHRY and CDR2 SYGVKD. The CDR3 DNA reads TGTGCCATCAGTCCCGATTTCAGTAACACTGAAGCTTTCTTT. As protein: CAISPDFSNTEAFF.

In its sample, this clonotype was seen many times. The rearrangement links TRBV5-1 to TRBJ2-7; D is ambiguous. V lost 0 bases to trimming and J lost 3 bases, with 4 bases between them. Germline values: CDR1 SGHRS, CDR2 YFSETQ. The CDR3 is 12 amino acids. The CDR3 loop is CASSLGLYEQYF. The DNA for the CDR3 is TGCGCCAGCAGCTTGGGACTCTACGAGCAGTACTTC.

This clonotype was seen many times. DNA of the CDR3: TGCAGTGCTCGCGCCTACAGGGGGCGGTTTTACGAGCAGTACTTC. Protein: CSARAYRGRFYEQYF. This chain joins TRBV20-1 and TRBJ2-7, with 9 bases matching TRBD1. The CDR3 sequence is 15 residues long. Germline CDR1 is DFQATT and CDR2 is SNEGSKA (reference sequence). The V gene end was trimmed by 5 bases and the J gene end by 4 bases; junction bases not matched to a gene: 12.

Ten or more counts support this clonotype. The V gene is TRBV9, the J gene TRBJ2-1; 9 bases agree with TRBD2. CDR1 is SGDLS and CDR2 is YYNGEE in the germline V gene. The V segment lost 2 bases and the J segment 4 bases; nucleotides outside the gene matches: 4. This CDR3 region has 15 residues. Written as DNA, the CDR3 is TGTGCCAGCAGCGTTGGCGGGGGGGTATACAATGAGCAGTTCTTC. Amino acids: CASSVGGGVYNEQFF. Complete variable domain (other parts from reference TRBV9 and TRBJ2-1): DSGVTQTPKHLITATGQRVTLRCSPRSGDLSVYWYQQSLDQGLQFLIQYYNGEERAKGNILERFSAQQFPDLHSELNLSSLELGDSALYFCASSVGGGVYNEQFFGPGTRLTVL.

This clonotype was counted many times. The chain employs TRBV5-1 and TRBJ1-2, with TRBD1 as a possible D gene (5 bases). CDR1 and CDR2 (germline): SGHRS, YFSETQ. The CDR3 is 13 residues long. V lost 5 bases and J 4 bases, leaving 12 bases between the germline ends. The CDR3 loop reads CASSSTGVYGYTF. The CDR3 coding sequence is TGCGCCAGCAGTTCCACGGGGGTCTATGGCTACACCTTC. Full variable domain (missing parts from reference TRBV5-1 and TRBJ1-2): KAGVTQTPRYLIKTRGQQVTLSCSPISGHRSVSWYQQTPGQGLQFLFEYFSETQRNKGNFPGRFSGRQFSNSRSEMNVSTLELGDSALYLCASSSTGVYGYTFGSGTRLTVV.

This clonotype was observed at least ten times. The V and J genes are TRBV28 and TRBJ2-2, with TRBD1 identical over 11 bases. V shed 6 bases and J 8 bases; nucleotides not matched to a gene: 11. The CDR3 totals 16 residues. Germline lookup yields CDR1 MDHEN and CDR2 SYDVKM. This chain's CDR3 is CASRPGGTGGRGELFF. In DNA form, the CDR3 reads TGTGCCAGCAGACCAGGTGGGACAGGGGGACGAGGGGAGCTGTTTTTT.